This T cell receptor beta chain was sequenced during a study of radiotherapy plus CTLA-4 blockade in lung cancer. TCRdb's copy holds only in-frame clones and misses some; the assay was immunoSEQ multiplex PCR. The sample includes tens of thousands of clones, about 88% of them seen just once. Study observations and caveats: Early blood T cell clone dynamics reportedly forecast response best, with interferon-beta.

V was trimmed by 1 base and J by 9 bases, leaving 10 bases between them. The CDR3 is made up of 13 amino acids. CDR1 is SGHTA and CDR2 is FQGNSA in the germline V gene. Concerning this clone itself: Its antigen is not identified.

The rearrangement joins TRBV7-2 to TRBJ2-1; D perhaps matches TRBD1 (5 bases). This receptor was taken from a human donor with non-small cell lung cancer whose response to radiotherapy plus ipilimumab could not be evaluated. The source material was peripheral blood, sampled from a patient treated with radiotherapy plus ipilimumab. The CDR3 loop is CASSLDYRGEQFF. The CDR3 nucleotides read TGTGCCAGCAGCTTAGACTATAGGGGTGAGCAGTTCTTC.